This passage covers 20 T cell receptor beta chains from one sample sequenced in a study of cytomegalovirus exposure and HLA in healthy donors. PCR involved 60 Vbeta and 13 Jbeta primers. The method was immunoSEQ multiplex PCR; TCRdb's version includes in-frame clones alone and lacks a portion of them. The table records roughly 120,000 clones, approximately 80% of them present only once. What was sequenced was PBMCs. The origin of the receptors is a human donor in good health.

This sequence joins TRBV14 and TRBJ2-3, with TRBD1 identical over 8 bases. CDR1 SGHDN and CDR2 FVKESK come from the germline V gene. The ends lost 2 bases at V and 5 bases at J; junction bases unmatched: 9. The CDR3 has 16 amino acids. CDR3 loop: CASSQIGTGIKDTQYF. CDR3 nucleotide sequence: TGTGCCAGCAGCCAAATAGGGACAGGTATTAAAGATACGCAGTATTTT. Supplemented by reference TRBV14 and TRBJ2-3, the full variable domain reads EAGVTQFPSHSVIEKGQTVTLRCDPISGHDNLYWYRRVMGKEIKFLLHFVKESKQDESGMPNNRFLAERTGGTYSTLKVQPAELEDSGVYFCASSQIGTGIKDTQYFGPGTRLTVL.

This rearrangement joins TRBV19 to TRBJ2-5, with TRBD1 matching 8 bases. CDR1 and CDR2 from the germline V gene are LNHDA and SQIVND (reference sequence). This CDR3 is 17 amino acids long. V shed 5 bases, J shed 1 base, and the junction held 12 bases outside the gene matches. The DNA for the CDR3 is TGTGCCAGTAGTCCGAGACAGGGGATGGGGGCCCAAGAGACCCAGTACTTC. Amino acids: CASSPRQGMGAQETQYF.

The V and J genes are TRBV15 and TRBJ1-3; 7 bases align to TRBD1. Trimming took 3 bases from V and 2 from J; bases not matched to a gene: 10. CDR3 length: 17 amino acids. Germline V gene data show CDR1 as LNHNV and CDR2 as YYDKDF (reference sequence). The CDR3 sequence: CATSRGTVAAAGNTIYF. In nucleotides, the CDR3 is TGTGCCACCAGCAGGGGGACAGTTGCGGCTGCTGGAAACACCATATATTTT.

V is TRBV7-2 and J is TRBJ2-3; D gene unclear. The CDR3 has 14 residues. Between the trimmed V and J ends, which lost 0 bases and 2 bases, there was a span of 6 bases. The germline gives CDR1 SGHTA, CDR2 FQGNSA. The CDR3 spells CASSLAPNTDTQYF. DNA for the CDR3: TGTGCCAGCAGCTTAGCACCTAACACAGATACGCAGTATTTT.

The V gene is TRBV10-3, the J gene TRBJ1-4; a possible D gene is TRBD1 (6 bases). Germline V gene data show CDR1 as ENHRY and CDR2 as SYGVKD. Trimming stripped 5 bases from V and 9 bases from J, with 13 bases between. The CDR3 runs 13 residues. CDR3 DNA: TGTGCCATCAGTAATCCGGACAGTAAAAAACTGTTTTTT. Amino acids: CAISNPDSKKLFF.

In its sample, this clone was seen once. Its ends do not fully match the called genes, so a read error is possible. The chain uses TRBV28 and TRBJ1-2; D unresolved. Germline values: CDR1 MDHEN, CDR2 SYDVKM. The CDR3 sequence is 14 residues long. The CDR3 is CASSRPPTGSRTLF. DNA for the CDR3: TGTGCCAGCAGTCGACCACCTACGGGTAGTCGAACCCTCTTC.

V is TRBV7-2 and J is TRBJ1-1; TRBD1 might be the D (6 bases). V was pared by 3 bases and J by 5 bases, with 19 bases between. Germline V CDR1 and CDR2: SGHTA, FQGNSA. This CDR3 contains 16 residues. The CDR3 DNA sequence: TGTGCCAGCAGCTTGGATTCAACCACCCAGGGGACTGAAGCTTTCTTT. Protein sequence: CASSLDSTTQGTEAFF.

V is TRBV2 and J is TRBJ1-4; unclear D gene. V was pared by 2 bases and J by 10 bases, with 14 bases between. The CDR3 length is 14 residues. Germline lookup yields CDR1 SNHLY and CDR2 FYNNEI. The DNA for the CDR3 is TGTGCCAGCAGTGAATCGGCATCCCTAGGAAAACTGTTTTTT. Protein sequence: CASSESASLGKLFF.

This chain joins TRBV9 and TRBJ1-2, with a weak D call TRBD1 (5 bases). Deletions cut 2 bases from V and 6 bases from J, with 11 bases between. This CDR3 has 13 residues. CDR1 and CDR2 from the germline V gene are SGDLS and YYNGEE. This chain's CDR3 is CASSVGARDGYTF. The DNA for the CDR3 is TGTGCCAGCAGCGTTGGGGCACGAGATGGCTACACCTTC.

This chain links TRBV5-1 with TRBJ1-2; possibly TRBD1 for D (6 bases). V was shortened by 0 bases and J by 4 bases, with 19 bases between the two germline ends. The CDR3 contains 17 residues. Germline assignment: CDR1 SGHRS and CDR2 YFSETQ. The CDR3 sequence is CASSLDKSGGATYGYTF. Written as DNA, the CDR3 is TGCGCCAGCAGCTTGGATAAGTCCGGGGGGGCAACCTATGGCTACACCTTC.

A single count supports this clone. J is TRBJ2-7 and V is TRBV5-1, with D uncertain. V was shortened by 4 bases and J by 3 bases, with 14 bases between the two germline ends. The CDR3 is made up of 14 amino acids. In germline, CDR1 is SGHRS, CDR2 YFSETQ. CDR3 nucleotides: TGCGCCAGCAGCCTCTCTCTACAGAACTACGAGCAGTACTTC. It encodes CASSLSLQNYEQYF.

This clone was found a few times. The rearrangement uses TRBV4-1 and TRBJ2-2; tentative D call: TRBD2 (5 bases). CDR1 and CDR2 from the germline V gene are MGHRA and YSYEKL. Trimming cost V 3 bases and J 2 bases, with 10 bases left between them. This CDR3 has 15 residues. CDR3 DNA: TGCGCCAGCAGCCAGGGGAGACACAACACCGGGGAGCTGTTTTTT. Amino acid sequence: CASSQGRHNTGELFF.

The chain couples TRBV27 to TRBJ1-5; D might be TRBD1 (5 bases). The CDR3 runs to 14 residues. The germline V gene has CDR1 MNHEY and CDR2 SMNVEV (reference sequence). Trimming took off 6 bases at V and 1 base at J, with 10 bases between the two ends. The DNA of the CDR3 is TGTGCCAGCAGCCCCCGGGGGAGCAATCAGCCCCAGCATTTT. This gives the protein CASSPRGSNQPQHF.

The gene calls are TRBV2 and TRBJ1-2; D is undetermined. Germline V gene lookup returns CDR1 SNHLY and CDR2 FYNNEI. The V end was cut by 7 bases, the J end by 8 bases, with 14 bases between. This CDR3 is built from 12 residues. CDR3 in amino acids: CASNQFGAGYTF. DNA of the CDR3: TGTGCCAGCAATCAATTCGGAGCGGGCTACACCTTC.

CDR3 in amino acids: CASSLAAGLYGYTF. As DNA, the CDR3 is TGTGCCAGCAGCTTAGCCGCAGGTCTCTATGGCTACACCTTC. The chain couples TRBV7-9 to TRBJ1-2; D remains ambiguous. Trimming took 0 bases from V and 4 from J, leaving 9 bases between them. The CDR3 is made up of 14 amino acids. CDR1 and CDR2 from the germline V gene are SEHNR and FQNEAQ (reference sequence).

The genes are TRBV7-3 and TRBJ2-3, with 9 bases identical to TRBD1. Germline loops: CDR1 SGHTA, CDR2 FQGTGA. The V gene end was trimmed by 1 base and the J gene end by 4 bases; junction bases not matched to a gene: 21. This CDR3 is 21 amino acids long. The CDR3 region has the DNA TGTGCCAGCAGCTTAAGGGCGGACGGACTCGGGACAGGGCTTGTCGCAGATACGCAGTATTTT. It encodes CASSLRADGLGTGLVADTQYF.

The CDR3 is CASSQTWTRNNSPLHF. In nucleotides, the CDR3 is TGTGCCAGCAGCCAAACCTGGACAAGGAATAATTCACCCCTCCACTTT. The V call is TRBV14, the J call TRBJ1-6, with a possible D match to TRBD1 (5 bases). V dropped 2 bases and J dropped 5 bases, with 13 bases sitting between them. The CDR3 sequence is 16 residues long. Germline V lookup: CDR1 SGHDN, CDR2 FVKESK.

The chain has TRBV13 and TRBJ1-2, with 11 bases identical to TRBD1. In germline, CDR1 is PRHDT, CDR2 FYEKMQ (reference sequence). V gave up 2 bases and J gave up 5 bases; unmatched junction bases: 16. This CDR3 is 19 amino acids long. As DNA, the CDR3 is TGTGCCAGCAGCTTACGAGGGGACGGGGACAGGGGGTTGATATATGGCTACACCTTC. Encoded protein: CASSLRGDGDRGLIYGYTF.

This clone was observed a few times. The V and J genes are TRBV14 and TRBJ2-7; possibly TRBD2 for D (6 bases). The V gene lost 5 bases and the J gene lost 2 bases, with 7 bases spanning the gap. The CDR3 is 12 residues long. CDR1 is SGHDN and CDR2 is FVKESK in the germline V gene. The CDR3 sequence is CASSGRTYEQYF. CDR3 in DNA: TGTGCCAGCAGCGGGAGGACCTACGAGCAGTACTTC.

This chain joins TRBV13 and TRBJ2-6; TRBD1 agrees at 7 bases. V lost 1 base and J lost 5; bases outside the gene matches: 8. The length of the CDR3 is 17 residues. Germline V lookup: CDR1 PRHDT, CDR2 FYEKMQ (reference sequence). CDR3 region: CASSLASGGNRANVLTF. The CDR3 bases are TGTGCCAGCAGCTTAGCTTCAGGGGGAAATCGGGCCAACGTCCTGACTTTC.